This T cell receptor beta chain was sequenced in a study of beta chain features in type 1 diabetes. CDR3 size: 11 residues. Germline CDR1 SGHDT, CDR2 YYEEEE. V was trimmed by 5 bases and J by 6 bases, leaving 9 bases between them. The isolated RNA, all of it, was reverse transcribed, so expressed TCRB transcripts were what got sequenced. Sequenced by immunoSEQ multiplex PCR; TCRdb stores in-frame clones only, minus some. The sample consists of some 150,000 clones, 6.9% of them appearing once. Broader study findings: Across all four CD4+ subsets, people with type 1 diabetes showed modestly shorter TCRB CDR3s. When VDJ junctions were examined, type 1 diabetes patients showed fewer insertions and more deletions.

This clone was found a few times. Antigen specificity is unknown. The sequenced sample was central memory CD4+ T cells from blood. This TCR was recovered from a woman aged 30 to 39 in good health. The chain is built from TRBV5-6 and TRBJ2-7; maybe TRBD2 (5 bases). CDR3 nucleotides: TGTGCCAGCAGTTGGGAGAGCGAGCAGTACTTC. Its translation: CASSWESEQYF.